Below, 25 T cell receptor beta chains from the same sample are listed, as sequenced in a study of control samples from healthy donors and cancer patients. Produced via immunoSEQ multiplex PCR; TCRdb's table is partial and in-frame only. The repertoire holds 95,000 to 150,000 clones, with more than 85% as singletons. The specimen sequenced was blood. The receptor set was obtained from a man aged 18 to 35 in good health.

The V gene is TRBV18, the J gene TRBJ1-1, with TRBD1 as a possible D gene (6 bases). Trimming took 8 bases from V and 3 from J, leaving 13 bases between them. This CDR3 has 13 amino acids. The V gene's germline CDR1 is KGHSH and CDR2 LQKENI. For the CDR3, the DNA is TGTGCCAGCACAACCCAGGGGTACACTGAAGCTTTCTTT. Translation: CASTTQGYTEAFF.

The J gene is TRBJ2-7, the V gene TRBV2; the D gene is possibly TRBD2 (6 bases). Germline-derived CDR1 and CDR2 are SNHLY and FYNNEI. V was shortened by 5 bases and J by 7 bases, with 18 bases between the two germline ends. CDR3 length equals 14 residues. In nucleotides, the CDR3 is TGTGCCAGCAGTCCTCCGAGACTTGCGGGGGAGCAGTACTTC. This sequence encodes CASSPPRLAGEQYF. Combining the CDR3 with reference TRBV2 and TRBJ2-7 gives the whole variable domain EPEVTQTPSHQVTQMGQEVILRCVPISNHLYFYWYRQILGQKVEFLVSFYNNEISEKSEIFDDQFSVERPDGSNFTLKIRSTKLEDSAMYFCASSPPRLAGEQYFGPGTRLTVT.

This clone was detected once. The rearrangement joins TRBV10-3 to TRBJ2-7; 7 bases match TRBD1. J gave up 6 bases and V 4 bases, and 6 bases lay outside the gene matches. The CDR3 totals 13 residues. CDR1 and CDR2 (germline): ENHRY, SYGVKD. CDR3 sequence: CAISGKTGTEQYF. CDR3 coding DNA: TGTGCCATCAGTGGAAAGACAGGGACCGAGCAGTACTTC.

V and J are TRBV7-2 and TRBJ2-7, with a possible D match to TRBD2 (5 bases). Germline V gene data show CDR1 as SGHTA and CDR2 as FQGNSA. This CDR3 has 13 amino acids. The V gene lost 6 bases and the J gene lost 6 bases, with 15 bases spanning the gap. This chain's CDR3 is CASSDYFPGEQYF. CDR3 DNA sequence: TGTGCCAGCAGTGACTACTTTCCGGGCGAGCAGTACTTC.

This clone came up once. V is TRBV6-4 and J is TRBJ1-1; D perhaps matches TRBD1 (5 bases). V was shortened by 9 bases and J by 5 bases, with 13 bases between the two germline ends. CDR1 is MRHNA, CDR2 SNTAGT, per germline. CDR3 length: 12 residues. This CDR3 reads CASRGFGTEAFF. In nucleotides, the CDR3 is TGTGCCAGTAGGGGCTTTGGTACTGAAGCTTTCTTT.

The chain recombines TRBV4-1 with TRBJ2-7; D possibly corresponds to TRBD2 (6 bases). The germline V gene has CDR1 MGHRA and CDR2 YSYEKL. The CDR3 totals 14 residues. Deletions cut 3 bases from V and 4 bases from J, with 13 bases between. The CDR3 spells CASSQSGSRYEQYF. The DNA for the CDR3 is TGCGCCAGCAGCCAGTCCGGGAGTCGGTACGAGCAGTACTTC.

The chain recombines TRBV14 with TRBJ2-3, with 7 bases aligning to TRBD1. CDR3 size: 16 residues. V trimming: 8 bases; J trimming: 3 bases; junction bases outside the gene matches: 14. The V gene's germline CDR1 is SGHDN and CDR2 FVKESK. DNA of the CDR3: TGTGCCAGCGGGGGACGGACTCTCAGGGGGACAGATACGCAGTATTTT. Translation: CASGGRTLRGTDTQYF.

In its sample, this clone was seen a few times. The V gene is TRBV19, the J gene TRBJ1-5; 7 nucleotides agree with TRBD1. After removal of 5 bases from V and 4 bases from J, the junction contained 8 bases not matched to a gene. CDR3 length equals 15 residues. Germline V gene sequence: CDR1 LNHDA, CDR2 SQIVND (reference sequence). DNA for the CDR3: TGTGCCAGTAGTCCAGGGGGTGGGATAAATCAGCCCCAGCATTTT. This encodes CASSPGGGINQPQHF.

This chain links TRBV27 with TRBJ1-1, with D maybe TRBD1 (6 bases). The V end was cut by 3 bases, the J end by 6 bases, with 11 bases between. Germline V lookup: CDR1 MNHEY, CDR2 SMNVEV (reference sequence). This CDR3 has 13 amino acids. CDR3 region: CASSFGGPAEAFF. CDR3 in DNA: TGTGCCAGCAGTTTTGGGGGGCCCGCTGAAGCTTTCTTT.

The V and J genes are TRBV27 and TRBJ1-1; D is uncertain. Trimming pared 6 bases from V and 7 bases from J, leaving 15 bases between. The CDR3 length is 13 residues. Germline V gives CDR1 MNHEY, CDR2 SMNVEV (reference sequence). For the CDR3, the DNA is TGTGCCAGCAGCCCCTCCGGGATGGATGAAGCTTTCTTT. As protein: CASSPSGMDEAFF.

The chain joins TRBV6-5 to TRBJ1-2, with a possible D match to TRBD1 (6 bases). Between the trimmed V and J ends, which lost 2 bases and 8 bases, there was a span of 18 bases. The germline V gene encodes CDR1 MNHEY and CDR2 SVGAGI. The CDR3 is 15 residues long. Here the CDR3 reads CASSYGDLTRGGYTF. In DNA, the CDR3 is TGTGCCAGCAGTTACGGTGATTTGACCAGGGGAGGCTACACCTTC.

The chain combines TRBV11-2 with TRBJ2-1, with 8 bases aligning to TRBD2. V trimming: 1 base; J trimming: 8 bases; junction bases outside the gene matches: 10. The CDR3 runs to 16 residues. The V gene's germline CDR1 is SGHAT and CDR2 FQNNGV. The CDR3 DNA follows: TGTGCCAGCAGCTTAGGAAGTTTTAGCGGGAACCATGAGCAGTTCTTC. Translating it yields CASSLGSFSGNHEQFF.

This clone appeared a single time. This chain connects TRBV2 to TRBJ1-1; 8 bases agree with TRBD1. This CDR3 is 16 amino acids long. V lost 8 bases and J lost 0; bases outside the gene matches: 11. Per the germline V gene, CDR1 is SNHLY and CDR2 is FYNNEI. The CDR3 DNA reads TGTGCCAGCGCAGGGGGTCGACAGGGGATGAACACTGAAGCTTTCTTT. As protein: CASAGGRQGMNTEAFF.

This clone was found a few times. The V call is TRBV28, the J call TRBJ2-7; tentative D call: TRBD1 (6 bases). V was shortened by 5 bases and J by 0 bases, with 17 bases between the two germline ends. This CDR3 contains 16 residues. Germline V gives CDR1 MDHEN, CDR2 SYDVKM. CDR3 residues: CASSQKRQVFSYEQYF. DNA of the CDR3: TGTGCCAGCAGTCAAAAAAGACAGGTTTTCTCCTACGAGCAGTACTTC.

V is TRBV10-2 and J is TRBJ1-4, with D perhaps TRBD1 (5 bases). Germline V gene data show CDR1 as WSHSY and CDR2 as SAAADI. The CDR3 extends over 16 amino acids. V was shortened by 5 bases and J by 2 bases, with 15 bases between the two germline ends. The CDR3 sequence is CASSLGPGQTNEKLFF. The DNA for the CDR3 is TGCGCCAGCAGTTTAGGTCCGGGGCAGACTAATGAAAAACTGTTTTTT.

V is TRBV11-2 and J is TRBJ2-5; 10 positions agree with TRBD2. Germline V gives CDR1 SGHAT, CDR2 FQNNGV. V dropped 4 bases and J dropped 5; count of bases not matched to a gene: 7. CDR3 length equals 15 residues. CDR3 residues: CASSYIAGGSETQYF. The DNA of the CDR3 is TGTGCCAGCAGCTACATAGCGGGAGGATCGGAGACCCAGTACTTC.

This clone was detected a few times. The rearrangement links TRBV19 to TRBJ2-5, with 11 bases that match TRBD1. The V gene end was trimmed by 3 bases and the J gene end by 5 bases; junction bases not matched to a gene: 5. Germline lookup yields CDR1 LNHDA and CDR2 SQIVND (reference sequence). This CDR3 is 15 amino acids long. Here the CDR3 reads CASSILRDRGETQYF. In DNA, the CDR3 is TGTGCCAGTAGTATCCTCCGGGACAGGGGGGAGACCCAGTACTTC.

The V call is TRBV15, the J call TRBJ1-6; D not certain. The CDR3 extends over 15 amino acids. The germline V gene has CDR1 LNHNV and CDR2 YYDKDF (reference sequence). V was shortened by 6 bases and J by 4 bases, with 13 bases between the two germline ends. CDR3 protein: CATRGKEDYNSPLHF. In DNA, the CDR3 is TGTGCCACCAGAGGGAAGGAAGATTATAATTCACCCCTCCACTTT.

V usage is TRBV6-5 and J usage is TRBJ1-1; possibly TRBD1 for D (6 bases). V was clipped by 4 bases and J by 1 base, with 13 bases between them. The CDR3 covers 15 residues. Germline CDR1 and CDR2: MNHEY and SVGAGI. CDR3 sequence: CASSFTGTTNTEAFF. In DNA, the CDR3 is TGTGCCAGCAGTTTCACCGGGACAACGAACACTGAAGCTTTCTTT.

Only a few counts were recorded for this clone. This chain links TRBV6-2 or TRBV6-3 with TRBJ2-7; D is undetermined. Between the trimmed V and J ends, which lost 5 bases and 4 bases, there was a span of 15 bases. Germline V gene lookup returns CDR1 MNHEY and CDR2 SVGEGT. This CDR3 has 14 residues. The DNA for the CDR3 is TGTGCCAGCAGTCCCTCCGGGCGTCTATACGAGCAGTACTTC. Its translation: CASSPSGRLYEQYF.

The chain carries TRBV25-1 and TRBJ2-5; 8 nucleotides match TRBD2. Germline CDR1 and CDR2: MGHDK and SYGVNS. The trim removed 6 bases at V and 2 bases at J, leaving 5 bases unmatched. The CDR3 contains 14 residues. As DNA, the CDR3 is TGTGCCAGCAGGCCGACTAGCGCTCAAGAGACCCAGTACTTC. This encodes CASRPTSAQETQYF.

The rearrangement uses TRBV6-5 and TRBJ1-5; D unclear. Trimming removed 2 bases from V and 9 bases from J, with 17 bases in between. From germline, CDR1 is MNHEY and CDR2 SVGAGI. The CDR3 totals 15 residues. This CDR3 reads CASSYISGGRAPQHF. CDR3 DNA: TGTGCCAGCAGTTACATCTCGGGCGGAAGAGCGCCCCAGCATTTT.

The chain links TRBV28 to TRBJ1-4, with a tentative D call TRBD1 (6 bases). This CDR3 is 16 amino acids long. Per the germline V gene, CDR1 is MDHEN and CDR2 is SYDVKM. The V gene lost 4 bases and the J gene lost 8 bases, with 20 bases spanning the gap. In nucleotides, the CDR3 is TGTGCCAGCAGTTCCGGCTCGACAGGCCTTGCCGAAAAACTGTTTTTT. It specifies CASSSGSTGLAEKLFF.

CDR3 nucleotides: TGTGCCAGCAGCTCTGGACAGAGAAACACTGAAGCTTTCTTT. This encodes CASSSGQRNTEAFF. This chain links TRBV11-3 with TRBJ1-1; tentatively, D is TRBD1 (6 bases). Germline V gene sequence: CDR1 SGHNT, CDR2 YENEEA. CDR3 length: 14 residues. V was cut by 4 bases and J by 2 bases, with 11 bases left in between.

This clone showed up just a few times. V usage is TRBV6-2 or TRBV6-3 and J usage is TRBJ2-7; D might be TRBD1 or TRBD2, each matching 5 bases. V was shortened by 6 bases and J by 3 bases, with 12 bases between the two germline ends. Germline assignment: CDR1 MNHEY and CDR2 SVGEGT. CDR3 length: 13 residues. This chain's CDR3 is CASSWGTDYEQYF. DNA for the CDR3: TGTGCCAGCAGCTGGGGGACCGACTACGAGCAGTACTTC.